One and the same sample provided the 15 T cell receptor beta chains below, sequenced in a study of CD8 T cells in Susac syndrome (dated by TCRdb to between 2019 and 2020). The library was prepared using the immunoSEQ multiplex PCR assay. RNA was extracted using the RNeasy kit, and roughly 0.45 to 1 microgram was reverse transcribed with random hexamers. The raw public reads went through TCRdb reprocessing: fastp at Q25, MiXCR clone calling, in-frame beta chains kept. When rows share a CDR3 protein, they turn into one entry using the most common DNA and genes. The sample table records around 110,000 distinct CDR3 sequences; roughly 95% of these occur just once. The top ten constitute about 0.13% of the sample. Sequences were obtained from CD4+ T cells from PBMCs. These receptors were obtained from a human donor with Susac syndrome.

This rearrangement joins TRBV5-4 to TRBJ2-1; D may be TRBD2 (6 bases). The V gene's germline CDR1 is SGHNT and CDR2 YYREEE (reference sequence). Trimming stripped 3 bases from V and 4 bases from J, with 14 bases between. The CDR3 sequence is 15 residues long. The CDR3 bases are TGTGCCAGCAGCTCTGGAGCGGAGGGGTACAATGAGCAGTTCTTC. Its translation is CASSSGAEGYNEQFF.

The CDR3 loop is CSVSYGTNNEQFF. Written as DNA, the CDR3 is TGCAGCGTCTCGTATGGTACTAACAATGAGCAGTTCTTC. This chain uses TRBV29-1 with TRBJ2-1; D gene ambiguous. Germline-derived CDR1 and CDR2 are SQVTM and ANQGSEA. The CDR3 runs 13 residues. Trimming stripped 6 bases from V and 5 bases from J, with 14 bases between.

The gene calls are TRBV4-3 and TRBJ2-1; 8 nucleotides match TRBD1. The CDR3 loop spans 15 amino acids. CDR1 is LGHNA and CDR2 is YSLEER in the germline V gene. V was pared by 3 bases and J by 10 bases, with 11 bases of the junction left unmatched. The CDR3 region has the DNA TGCGCCAGCAGCCAGGATCACAGGGGGAACATGGAGCAGTTCTTC. Translating gives CASSQDHRGNMEQFF.

The chain employs TRBV29-1 and TRBJ2-1; 9 bases are a match to TRBD2. Trimming at V came to 2 bases and at J to 2 bases, leaving 4 bases not matched to a gene. The CDR3 has 15 amino acids. Per the germline V gene, CDR1 is SQVTM and CDR2 is ANQGSEA. DNA for the CDR3: TGCAGCGTTGAACCAGGACTAGCGACCTACAATGAGCAGTTCTTC. Translation gives CSVEPGLATYNEQFF.

For the CDR3, the DNA is TGTGCCAGCAGCTCTGAGGGGGGTCCGAACACTGAAGCTTTCTTT. This gives the protein CASSSEGGPNTEAFF. The chain employs TRBV7-9 and TRBJ1-1, with D possibly TRBD1 on 6 matching bases. The CDR3 covers 15 residues. Germline loops: CDR1 SEHNR, CDR2 FQNEAQ (reference sequence). The germline V and J ends were trimmed by 4 bases and 1 base, with 13 bases remaining between them.

The chain joins TRBV4-3 to TRBJ2-1, with 12 bases that match TRBD2. There are 16 residues in the CDR3. The germline V gene has CDR1 LGHNA and CDR2 YSLEER. The V and J ends lost 0 bases and 13 bases, in that order; junction bases with no gene match: 10. The CDR3 nucleotides are TGCGCCAGCAGCCAAGAAGCAGCTAGCGGGAGGGCCGCACAGTTCTTC. This encodes CASSQEAASGRAAQFF.

This chain connects TRBV4-1 to TRBJ2-1, with 10 bases identical to TRBD2. The V segment lost 4 bases and the J segment 0 bases; nucleotides outside the gene matches: 6. Germline assignment: CDR1 MGHRA and CDR2 YSYEKL. This CDR3 region has 17 residues. DNA of the CDR3: TGCGCCAGCAGCCGCGGACTAGCGGAGAGCTCCTACAATGAGCAGTTCTTC. Translated, it gives CASSRGLAESSYNEQFF.

V gene TRBV30 combines with J gene TRBJ1-2; no firm D call. The CDR3 has 12 amino acids. V dropped 5 bases and J dropped 2 bases, with 9 bases sitting between them. Germline CDR1 and CDR2: GTSNPN and SVGIG (reference sequence). CDR3 residues: CAWANMNYGYTF. The DNA of the CDR3 is TGTGCCTGGGCCAATATGAACTATGGCTACACCTTC.

The V call is TRBV30, the J call TRBJ2-6; D is uncertain. Per the germline V gene, CDR1 is GTSNPN and CDR2 is SVGIG (reference sequence). V lost 1 base, J lost 4 bases, and 2 bases lay in between. This CDR3 has 12 residues. The DNA for the CDR3 is TGTGCCTGGAGTGCCGGGGCCAACGTCCTGACTTTC. As protein: CAWSAGANVLTF. The variable domain in full, completed from reference TRBV30 and TRBJ2-6, reads SQTIHQWPATLVQPVGSPLSLECTVEGTSNPNLYWYRQAAGRGLQLLFYSVGIGQISSEVPQNLSASRPQDRQFILSSKKLLLSDSGFYLCAWSAGANVLTFGAGSRLTVL.

The chain has TRBV6-5 and TRBJ1-5; D is unclear. V was cut by 5 bases and J by 7 bases, with 12 bases left in between. The CDR3 sequence is 13 residues long. The V gene's germline CDR1 is MNHEY and CDR2 SVGAGI. CDR3 nucleotides: TGTGCCAGCAGTATGCGGCAGAGACAGCCCCAGCATTTT. Amino acids: CASSMRQRQPQHF.

The CDR3 DNA reads TGCAGTGCTATACTAGCGGGCTCACGCACAGATACGCAGTATTTT. Translation gives CSAILAGSRTDTQYF. The rearrangement links TRBV20-1 to TRBJ2-3; TRBD2 matches at 9 bases. The ends lost 4 bases at V and 1 base at J; junction bases unmatched: 6. The germline V gene encodes CDR1 DFQATT and CDR2 SNEGSKA (reference sequence). The CDR3 sequence is 15 residues long.

The chain recombines TRBV12-3 or TRBV12-4 with TRBJ1-5; D is unclear. This CDR3 is 13 amino acids long. Trimming shortened V by 6 bases and J by 4 bases, and 10 bases separated the two germline ends. CDR3 coding DNA: TGTGCCAGCAGAGCGAACAAAAATCAGCCCCAGCATTTT. It yields the protein CASRANKNQPQHF.

The chain couples TRBV30 to TRBJ1-5; possibly TRBD1 for D (5 bases). With 4 bases removed from V and 5 bases from J, the gap between germline ends came to 12 bases. The CDR3 has 13 residues. Germline-derived CDR1 and CDR2 are GTSNPN and SVGIG (reference sequence). This CDR3 reads CAWTGHPDQPQHF. The CDR3 region has the DNA TGTGCCTGGACTGGACATCCAGATCAGCCCCAGCATTTT.

V gene TRBV5-7 combines with J gene TRBJ1-5; no firm D call. TRBV5-7 is annotated as an ORF whose role is uncertain. The V end lost 4 bases, the J end lost 3 bases, and 14 bases lay between the germline ends. CDR3 size: 15 residues. This CDR3 is CASSGKERSNQPQHF. CDR3 bases: TGTGCCAGCAGCGGGAAGGAGCGTTCCAATCAGCCCCAGCATTTT.

V and J are TRBV3-1 and TRBJ2-7, with D hard to call. Germline V CDR1 and CDR2: LGHDT, YNNKEL (reference sequence). Trimming left V 1 base short and J 0 bases short, with 10 bases between. CDR3 length: 15 amino acids. The DNA of the CDR3 is TGTGCCAGCAGCCAAGGCCCCTCTAGCTCCTACGAGCAGTACTTC. This codes for CASSQGPSSSYEQYF.